This T cell receptor (beta chain) was recovered during a study of cytotoxic CD8 clonotypes in ibrutinib-treated CLL. For the study at large: Partial responders around 24, complete 2; approximately 12 progressed and about 15 stayed in remission by median 68 months. Median treatment time before response sampling was 12 months, range 6 to 36. Study-level findings and limits: At progression, clonality fell back toward baseline after rising at ibrutinib response. The study sampled sustained-remission and progressing patients at different times.

Remarks on this clone: What it recognizes is unknown.

The CDR3 totals 13 residues. Germline V gene lookup returns CDR1 WNHNN and CDR2 SYGVQD (reference sequence). With 6 bases removed from V and 4 bases from J, the gap between germline ends came to 12 bases. The repertoire was sequenced with immunoSEQ multiplex PCR; TCRdb's copy has only in-frame clones and lacks some. Here the sample spans approximately 150,000 clones, 84% being singletons. Sequencing used PBMCs, obtained after 24 months of ibrutinib treatment. The TCR comes from a human donor with chronic lymphocytic leukemia. The chain links TRBV10-1 to TRBJ1-2; D remains ambiguous. The CDR3 is CASREGDPYGYTF. In DNA, the CDR3 is TGCGCCAGCAGGGAGGGAGATCCCTATGGCTACACCTTC.